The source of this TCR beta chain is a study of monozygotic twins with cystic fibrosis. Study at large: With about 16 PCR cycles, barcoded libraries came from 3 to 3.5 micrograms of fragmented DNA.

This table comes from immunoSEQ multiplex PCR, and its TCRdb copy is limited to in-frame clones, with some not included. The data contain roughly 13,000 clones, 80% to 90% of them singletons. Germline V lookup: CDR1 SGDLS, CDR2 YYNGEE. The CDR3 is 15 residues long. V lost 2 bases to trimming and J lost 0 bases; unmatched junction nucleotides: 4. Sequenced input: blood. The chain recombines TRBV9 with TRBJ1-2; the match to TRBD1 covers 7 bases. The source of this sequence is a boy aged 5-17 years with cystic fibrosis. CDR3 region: CASSVGTVANYGYTF. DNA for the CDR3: TGTGCCAGCAGCGTGGGGACAGTTGCTAACTATGGCTACACCTTC.